These 32 T cell receptor beta chains came from one sample sequenced in a study of T cell changes during pregnancy in multiple sclerosis (dated by TCRdb to the late 2010s). To prepare the library, the immunoSEQ multiplex PCR assay was applied. TCRdb provides this immuneACCESS table in a form limited to in-frame rearrangements. Some clones are lacking; in checked studies, under half of them reflect an unresolved V gene, and why the rest are absent is not known. The sample contains fewer than 20,000 clones, around 87% of them found a single time. The ten largest clones capture 13% of the sample. The sequencing here drew on CD8+ T cells from peripheral blood mononuclear cells, taken in the third trimester of pregnancy. These receptor sequences come from a female donor in good health, enrolled as a control in a pregnancy study.

The chain links TRBV19 to TRBJ2-3; TRBD1 aligns across 10 bases. The CDR3 extends over 17 amino acids. Losses at the gene ends were 4 bases for V and 5 bases for J; bases not matched to a gene: 12. Germline CDR1 reads LNHDA; CDR2 reads SQIVND (reference sequence). CDR3 coding DNA: TGTGCCAGTAGTACCCGGCCGGGACAGGGGATAAAAGATACGCAGTATTTT. Encoded protein: CASSTRPGQGIKDTQYF. Together with reference TRBV19 and TRBJ2-3, the CDR3 gives the full variable domain: DGGITQSPKYLFRKEGQNVTLSCEQNLNHDAMYWYRQDPGQGLRLIYYSQIVNDFQKGDIAEGYSVSREKKESFPLTVTSAQKNPTAFYLCASSTRPGQGIKDTQYFGPGTRLTVL.

V gene TRBV11-2 combines with J gene TRBJ2-7, with a weak D call TRBD2 (6 bases). V lost 1 base, J lost 3 bases, and 16 bases lay in between. The germline gives CDR1 SGHAT, CDR2 FQNNGV. This CDR3 has 16 amino acids. The chain's CDR3 is CASSLGAAGIFYEQYF. The CDR3 region has the DNA TGTGCCAGCAGCTTAGGGGCCGCGGGGATTTTCTACGAGCAGTACTTC.

J is TRBJ2-2 and V is TRBV10-3; 7 nucleotides align to TRBD2. The CDR3 spans 16 residues. CDR1 and CDR2 (germline): ENHRY, SYGVKD. The ends lost 0 bases at V and 5 bases at J; junction bases unmatched: 6. The CDR3 DNA reads TGTGCCATCAGTGAGTCATTAACTAGCGAGACCGGGGAGCTGTTTTTT. This codes for CAISESLTSETGELFF.

V usage is TRBV11-2 and J usage is TRBJ1-2; tentative D call: TRBD1 (5 bases). CDR1 is SGHAT, CDR2 FQNNGV, per germline. The CDR3 has 11 residues. Trimming stripped 4 bases from V and 9 bases from J, with 9 bases between. CDR3 sequence (DNA): TGTGCCAGCAGCTATGGGGGGAGCTACACCTTC. Translated: CASSYGGSYTF.

This sequence joins TRBV6-6 and TRBJ1-2; 9 bases fit TRBD1. This CDR3 comprises 15 residues. Germline V gene data show CDR1 as MNHNY and CDR2 as SVGAGI (reference sequence). V lost 5 bases to trimming and J lost 3 bases; unmatched junction nucleotides: 7. In DNA, the CDR3 is TGTGCCAGCAGTCCACAACAGGGGGCAGACTATGGCTACACCTTC. It yields the protein CASSPQQGADYGYTF.

The chain employs TRBV27 and TRBJ2-3, with 9 bases that match TRBD2. Losses at the gene ends were 5 bases for V and 4 bases for J; bases not matched to a gene: 4. CDR1 MNHEY and CDR2 SMNVEV come from the germline V gene (reference sequence). The CDR3 is 14 residues long. The CDR3 protein is CASSLLAGPDTQYF. The DNA of the CDR3 is TGTGCCAGCAGTCTCCTAGCGGGACCAGATACGCAGTATTTT.

The chain joins TRBV30 to TRBJ2-1, with D perhaps TRBD2 (5 bases). Germline lookup yields CDR1 GTSNPN and CDR2 SVGIG (reference sequence). CDR3 length: 11 amino acids. The V and J ends lost 8 bases and 3 bases respectively, with 8 bases between them. CDR3 loop: CAGRDYNEQFF. In DNA form, the CDR3 reads TGTGCCGGCCGGGACTACAATGAGCAGTTCTTC.

The rearrangement uses TRBV5-3 and TRBJ1-1; D is uncertain. TRBV5-3 is treated as an ORF (open reading frame) with a function not yet certain. This CDR3 is 15 amino acids long. Trimming shortened V by 0 bases and J by 4 bases, and 13 bases separated the two germline ends. The CDR3 coding sequence is TGTGCCAGAAGCTTGGACGGGGATCCTCCCACTGAAGCTTTCTTT. Translating gives CARSLDGDPPTEAFF.

The chain employs TRBV28 and TRBJ1-5; unclear D gene. V was shortened by 5 bases and J by 6 bases, with 14 bases between the two germline ends. This CDR3 spans 14 amino acids. Germline-derived CDR1 and CDR2 are MDHEN and SYDVKM. Here the CDR3 DNA reads TGTGCCAGCAGTATAGCAGGAGAGGGTCAGCCCCAGCATTTT. Translating it yields CASSIAGEGQPQHF. The entire variable domain, with the rest obtained from reference TRBV28 and TRBJ1-5, is as follows: DVKVTQSSRYLVKRTGEKVFLECVQDMDHENMFWYRQDPGLGLRLIYFSYDVKMKEKGDIPEGYSVSREKKERFSLILESASTNQTSMYLCASSIAGEGQPQHFGDGTRLSIL.

This sequence joins TRBV29-1 and TRBJ2-5, with D maybe TRBD1 (7 bases). CDR3 length: 17 amino acids. Deletions cut 7 bases from V and 3 bases from J, with 27 bases between. From germline, CDR1 is SQVTM and CDR2 ANQGSEA. The CDR3 DNA is TGCAGCGCGGGGGTATATGGCAGGGGGAAGTGGGAAGAGACCCAGTACTTC. This codes for CSAGVYGRGKWEETQYF.

Here the CDR3 DNA reads TGTGCCAGCAGTTTATTCCCCCGGACAGGGGGGAGCCAAGAGACCCAGTACTTC. Translating it yields CASSLFPRTGGSQETQYF. The chain joins TRBV27 to TRBJ2-5; TRBD1 aligns across 10 bases. This CDR3 is built from 18 residues. Germline V lookup: CDR1 MNHEY, CDR2 SMNVEV (reference sequence). Trimming at V came to 1 base and at J to 1 base, leaving 9 bases not matched to a gene.

This sequence joins TRBV4-1 and TRBJ2-4; D remains ambiguous. From germline, CDR1 is MGHRA and CDR2 YSYEKL. Trimming removed 1 base at V and 9 bases at J, with 4 bases between. CDR3 length: 11 residues. The CDR3 region is CASSQGSIQYF. The CDR3 DNA follows: TGCGCCAGCAGCCAAGGGAGCATTCAGTACTTC.

The rearrangement joins TRBV7-9 to TRBJ2-3; a weak D match, TRBD2 (7 bases). With 6 bases removed from V and 5 bases from J, the gap between germline ends came to 21 bases. CDR1 and CDR2 from the germline V gene are SEHNR and FQNEAQ (reference sequence). This CDR3 region has 16 residues. Here the CDR3 DNA reads TGTGCCAGCAGGATCAAGGGGGGGCCAGGAGGAGATACGCAGTATTTT. Its protein is CASRIKGGPGGDTQYF. Full variable domain (missing parts from reference TRBV7-9 and TRBJ2-3): DTGVSQNPRHKITKRGQNVTFRCDPISEHNRLYWYRQTLGQGPEFLTYFQNEAQLEKSRLLSDRFSAERPKGSFSTLEIQRTEQGDSAMYLCASRIKGGPGGDTQYFGPGTRLTVL.

This clone was picked up a small number of times. This rearrangement joins TRBV11-2 to TRBJ1-2; 7 positions agree with TRBD1. The trim removed 5 bases at V and 5 bases at J, leaving 14 bases unmatched. The germline V gene encodes CDR1 SGHAT and CDR2 FQNNGV. The CDR3 covers 16 residues. The CDR3 DNA sequence: TGTGCCAGCAGCCCGACAGGGTCTACCGCGGTTTATGGCTACACCTTC. Protein: CASSPTGSTAVYGYTF.

The chain has TRBV18 and TRBJ2-2, with 8 bases fitting TRBD2. CDR1 and CDR2 (germline): KGHSH, LQKENI. The CDR3 contains 19 residues. The V and J ends lost 2 bases and 3 bases, in that order; junction bases with no gene match: 14. CDR3 sequence: CASSPIFASGRRDTGELFF. The CDR3 DNA reads TGTGCCAGCTCACCAATCTTCGCTAGCGGGCGTCGTGACACCGGGGAGCTGTTTTTT.

This chain links TRBV4-1 with TRBJ1-1, with no clear D. CDR1 and CDR2 (germline): MGHRA, YSYEKL. Between the trimmed V and J ends, which lost 7 bases and 5 bases, there was a span of 17 bases. CDR3 size: 14 residues. The CDR3 loop is CASNWAVGGTEAFF. In DNA form, the CDR3 reads TGCGCCAGCAACTGGGCCGTTGGAGGGACTGAAGCTTTCTTT.

The chain employs TRBV27 and TRBJ2-1, with 10 bases identical to TRBD2. J lost 5 bases, V lost 3 bases, and 7 bases had no gene match. CDR3 length: 16 residues. Germline CDR1 and CDR2: MNHEY and SMNVEV (reference sequence). As DNA, the CDR3 is TGTGCCAGCAGTTTTTCGGTAGCGGGAGGCAACAATGAGCAGTTCTTC. Translation gives CASSFSVAGGNNEQFF.

This rearrangement joins TRBV28 to TRBJ1-6; possibly TRBD1 for D (5 bases). Germline V lookup: CDR1 MDHEN, CDR2 SYDVKM. This CDR3 has 14 residues. V gave up 6 bases and J gave up 0 bases, with 6 bases separating them. CDR3 amino acids: CASRGLSYNSPLHF. For the CDR3, the DNA is TGTGCCAGCAGGGGGCTCTCCTATAATTCACCCCTCCACTTT.

The CDR3 coding sequence is TGTGCCATCAGTGATCGACTAGTGTTTAACACCGGGGAGCTGTTTTTT. Translated, it gives CAISDRLVFNTGELFF. This rearrangement joins TRBV10-3 to TRBJ2-2; D might be TRBD2 (6 bases). V lost 3 bases and J lost 2, with 13 bases in between. This CDR3 is built from 16 residues. Germline assignment: CDR1 ENHRY and CDR2 SYGVKD.

This clone occurred once. The chain couples TRBV28 to TRBJ2-3; 7 nucleotides line up with TRBD2. CDR1 MDHEN and CDR2 SYDVKM come from the germline V gene. The length of the CDR3 is 15 residues. The V and J ends lost 6 bases and 2 bases, in that order; junction bases with no gene match: 8. CDR3 amino acids: CASRLTSAHTDTQYF. Written as DNA, the CDR3 is TGTGCCAGCAGACTCACTAGCGCACACACAGATACGCAGTATTTT.

The rearrangement links TRBV19 to TRBJ2-7, with 8 bases lining up with TRBD1. The junction had 10 bases not matched to a gene; V was cut back by 10 bases and J by 2 bases. This CDR3 has 14 residues. The V gene's germline CDR1 is LNHDA and CDR2 SQIVND (reference sequence). CDR3 sequence (DNA): TGTGCCACCAGGGACAGGCCGCCGACCTACGAGCAGTACTTC. This sequence encodes CATRDRPPTYEQYF.

The J gene is TRBJ1-5, the V gene TRBV7-8, with 9 positions matching TRBD1. With 2 bases clipped from V and 1 base from J, the junction kept 9 bases outside the gene matches. The V gene's germline CDR1 is SGHVS and CDR2 FQNEAQ. The CDR3 spans 18 residues. The CDR3 reads CASSLSTGGQGSNQPQHF. For the CDR3, the DNA is TGTGCCAGCAGCTTATCCACAGGTGGACAGGGGAGCAATCAGCCCCAGCATTTT.

The chain links TRBV2 to TRBJ2-2; TRBD1 matches 9 bases. Germline CDR1 reads SNHLY; CDR2 reads FYNNEI. The CDR3 runs to 16 residues. With V trimmed by 4 bases and J by 2 bases, 5 bases remained unmatched. CDR3 DNA sequence: TGTGCCAGCAGTGGGGACAGGGCTTCAAACACCGGGGAGCTGTTTTTT. Translated: CASSGDRASNTGELFF.

This chain links TRBV28 with TRBJ2-7, with TRBD1 as a possible D gene (6 bases). V lost 2 bases, J lost 3 bases, and 11 bases lay in between. The CDR3 covers 14 residues. CDR1 MDHEN and CDR2 SYDVKM come from the germline V gene. The CDR3 nucleotides are TGTGCCAGCAGTTTAACCGGGGACAACTACGAGCAGTACTTC. Residues: CASSLTGDNYEQYF.

The J gene is TRBJ2-5, the V gene TRBV7-9, with D possibly being TRBD2 (7 bases). CDR3 length: 15 amino acids. V lost 7 bases, J lost 0 bases, and 15 bases lay in between. The V gene's germline CDR1 is SEHNR and CDR2 FQNEAQ (reference sequence). In DNA, the CDR3 is TGTGCCAGCACCGTCGGGAGGACAGACCAAGAGACCCAGTACTTC. The encoded protein is CASTVGRTDQETQYF.

V is TRBV7-7 and J is TRBJ2-1; D perhaps matches TRBD2 (5 bases). Germline CDR1 reads SSHAT; CDR2 reads FNYEAQ (reference sequence). The CDR3 is made up of 13 amino acids. The V end lost 3 bases, the J end lost 3 bases, and 6 bases lay between the germline ends. CDR3: CASSFGIYNEQFF. CDR3 coding DNA: TGTGCCAGCAGCTTCGGGATCTACAATGAGCAGTTCTTC. Full variable domain (remainder filled in from reference TRBV7-7 and TRBJ2-1): GAGVSQSPRYKVTKRGQDVTLRCDPISSHATLYWYQQALGQGPEFLTYFNYEAQPDKSGLPSDRFSAERPEGSISTLTIQRTEQRDSAMYRCASSFGIYNEQFFGPGTRLTVL.

This chain uses TRBV15 with TRBJ1-5, with D perhaps matching TRBD1 (5 bases). Trimming pared 3 bases from V and 3 bases from J, leaving 9 bases between. This CDR3 is 14 amino acids long. CDR1 and CDR2 (germline): LNHNV, YYDKDF (reference sequence). CDR3 protein: CATSSGGNNQPQHF. The CDR3 DNA reads as TGTGCCACCAGCAGTGGGGGGAACAATCAGCCCCAGCATTTT.

The chain carries TRBV7-3 and TRBJ2-3, with D perhaps TRBD1 (6 bases). Deletions cut 4 bases from V and 2 bases from J, with 10 bases between. This CDR3 is built from 14 residues. Germline assignment: CDR1 SGHTA and CDR2 FQGTGA. CDR3 loop: CASSSGQFTDTQYF. CDR3 nucleotide sequence: TGTGCCAGCAGCTCAGGACAGTTCACAGATACGCAGTATTTT.

This clone was picked up one time. The rearrangement joins TRBV27 to TRBJ1-1; D possibly corresponds to TRBD1 (5 bases). CDR1 is MNHEY, CDR2 SMNVEV, per germline (reference sequence). Trimming stripped 10 bases from V and 3 bases from J, with 15 bases between. This CDR3 is built from 13 residues. The CDR3 DNA reads as TGTGCCACCAACGGGGGGGTGGACACTGAAGCTTTCTTT. Residues: CATNGGVDTEAFF.

The chain couples TRBV7-8 to TRBJ2-1; D possibly corresponds to TRBD1 (7 bases). V was shortened by 1 base and J by 9 bases, with 13 bases between the two germline ends. Germline lookup yields CDR1 SGHVS and CDR2 FQNEAQ. CDR3 length equals 14 residues. The DNA for the CDR3 is TGTGCCAGCAGCTTAGGGTCAGGGGGGTCTGAGCAGTTCTTC. Protein: CASSLGSGGSEQFF.

The genes are TRBV4-3 and TRBJ2-7; D possibly corresponds to TRBD2 (6 bases). The CDR3 is 15 amino acids. V was clipped by 1 base and J by 4 bases, with 14 bases between them. Germline V gene sequence: CDR1 LGHNA, CDR2 YSLEER. CDR3 sequence reads: CASSQATGSGYEQYF. The CDR3 nucleotides are TGCGCCAGCAGCCAAGCGACCGGGAGTGGTTACGAGCAGTACTTC.

V usage is TRBV5-1 and J usage is TRBJ1-5; D is undetermined. Deletions cut 4 bases from V and 0 bases from J, with 5 bases between. CDR1 is SGHRS and CDR2 is YFSETQ in the germline V gene. The CDR3 consists of 13 residues. The CDR3 nucleotides read TGCGCCAGCAGCCCGTATAGCAATCAGCCCCAGCATTTT. This gives the protein CASSPYSNQPQHF.